This note documents a single T cell receptor beta chain sequence. What antigen it recognizes has not been identified. One base away there is no much larger clone; base qualities are not given. This entry belongs to a study of technical replicates of blood from several donors (TCRdb year 2017). Library creation used the immunoSEQ multiplex PCR assay. TCRdb provides this immuneACCESS table in a form limited to in-frame rearrangements. Some clones are lacking; in checked studies, under half of them reflect an unresolved V gene, and why the rest are absent is not known. In this sample the table shows nearly 70,000 clones, around nine tenths of which occur a single time. About 0.4% of the sample lies in the top ten. The cysteine opens and the phenylalanine closes a CDR3 of 16 amino acids. Only the CDR3 region is kept as DNA, spanning 48 bases read in frame from base 1. V is cut back by 3 bases and J by 2 bases, with 8 bases in the junction unmatched. Sequences SGHTS (CDR1) and YDEGEE (CDR2) are obtained from the germline V gene.

The sample comprised T cells isolated from PBMCs. Here the chain combines TRBV5-8 and TRBJ2-1, with 7 junctional bases fitting TRBD2. This clonotype originated in a human donor in good health. CDR3 loop: CASSSDLAETYNEQFF. The nucleotide sequence is given as TGTGCCAGCAGCTCTGACCTAGCGGAGACCTACAATGAGCAGTTCTTC.